Following are 20 T cell receptor beta chains from one sample sequenced in a study of CD8 T cells in ankylosing spondylitis. TCRdb reprocessed the 5' RACE reads via MiXCR and lists one record per CDR3 protein. The sample consists of hundreds of thousands of distinct CDR3 sequences, under 25% of them appearing once. Material for sequencing was blood, either unsorted or a sorted T cell fraction (not recorded which). The source of these receptors is a female donor with ankylosing spondylitis or in good health (not recorded which).

The chain joins TRBV20-1 to TRBJ1-2; D is unclear. V was cut by 6 bases and J by 6 bases, with 11 bases left in between. Germline-derived CDR1 and CDR2 are DFQATT and SNEGSKA (reference sequence). This CDR3 spans 11 amino acids. CDR3 DNA: TGCAGTGCCCTGCAAGGGAATGGCTACACCTTC. Translating gives CSALQGNGYTF.

This clonotype was counted only a few times. The J gene is TRBJ2-3, the V gene TRBV12-3 or TRBV12-4, with 7 bases aligning to TRBD2. This CDR3 is built from 15 residues. V trimming: 4 bases; J trimming: 3 bases; junction bases outside the gene matches: 7. CDR3 in DNA: TGTGCCAGCAGTTCTGGACTAGTTTGGACAGATACGCAGTATTTT. This codes for CASSSGLVWTDTQYF.

The chain couples TRBV18 to TRBJ1-1; possible D gene TRBD1, 5 bases. The CDR3 runs to 15 residues. Germline CDR1 is KGHSH and CDR2 is LQKENI. With 1 base removed from V and 3 bases from J, the gap between germline ends came to 12 bases. CDR3 bases: TGTGCCAGCTCACCACTGGGACGGACGGACACTGAAGCTTTCTTT. Translated: CASSPLGRTDTEAFF.

This clonotype has a handful of counts. The chain couples TRBV6-2 or TRBV6-3 to TRBJ2-7; possibly TRBD2 for D (6 bases). The CDR3 runs 15 residues. The V gene's germline CDR1 is MNHEY and CDR2 SVGEGT. The V gene lost 6 bases and the J gene lost 4 bases, with 19 bases spanning the gap. This CDR3 is CASRHRLGVSYEQYF. CDR3 sequence (DNA): TGTGCCAGCAGACACCGACTAGGGGTGAGTTACGAGCAGTACTTC.

This clonotype was seen a few times. CDR3 sequence reads: CASSSRLPVAKNIQYF. CDR3 nucleotides: TGTGCCAGCAGCTCCCGTCTCCCCGTAGCCAAAAACATTCAGTACTTC. The chain combines TRBV7-2 with TRBJ2-4; no clear D. Trimming shortened V by 4 bases and J by 0 bases, and 13 bases separated the two germline ends. Germline loops: CDR1 SGHTA, CDR2 FQGNSA. The CDR3 contains 16 residues.

The rearrangement joins TRBV5-5 to TRBJ2-5, with TRBD2 matching 14 bases. The CDR3 consists of 16 residues. Trimming took 0 bases from V and 3 from J; bases not matched to a gene: 1. Germline loops: CDR1 SGHKS, CDR2 YYEKEE (reference sequence). For the CDR3, the DNA is TGTGCCAGCAGCTTGGGACTAGCGGGAGGGAAAGAGACCCAGTACTTC. Protein: CASSLGLAGGKETQYF.

The chain combines TRBV7-3 with TRBJ2-1, with D possibly being TRBD2 (6 bases). V was clipped by 3 bases and J by 6 bases, with 15 bases between them. Looked up from germline, CDR1 is SGHTA and CDR2 is FQGTGA. CDR3 length: 15 residues. The CDR3 loop reads CASSLKSGGSNEQFF. The CDR3 DNA reads TGTGCCAGCAGCTTGAAATCCGGGGGTTCCAATGAGCAGTTCTTC.

The table lists this clonotype with a count of one. In nucleotides, the CDR3 is TGCGCCAGCAGCCAAGATATAAAACATGGCTACACCTTC. Its protein is CASSQDIKHGYTF. The rearrangement uses TRBV4-1 and TRBJ1-2; D uncertain. This CDR3 region has 13 residues. Germline V gene lookup returns CDR1 MGHRA and CDR2 YSYEKL. V was pared by 0 bases and J by 6 bases, with 8 bases between.

The chain uses TRBV20-1 and TRBJ1-4; no reliable D call. V was pared by 3 bases and J by 12 bases, with 14 bases between. The CDR3 has 12 amino acids. The germline CDR1 and CDR2 sequences are DFQATT and SNEGSKA (reference sequence). The CDR3 nucleotides are TGCAGTGCTAGTAAAGGGCTCTGGCAACTGTTTTTT. Residues: CSASKGLWQLFF.

Ten or more counts support this clonotype. The V gene is TRBV7-2, the J gene TRBJ2-7, with 9 bases fitting TRBD1. Trimming cost V 4 bases and J 2 bases; bases outside gene matches: 6. CDR1 is SGHTA and CDR2 is FQGNSA in the germline V gene. This CDR3 has 15 amino acids. This chain's CDR3 is CASSYRTGVAYEQYF. Here the CDR3 DNA reads TGTGCCAGCAGCTATCGGACAGGGGTAGCCTACGAGCAGTACTTC.

Concerning this clonotype: A much larger clone lies a single base off, so this may be a read error. The gene calls are TRBV7-9 and TRBJ2-2, with 8 bases identical to TRBD1. This CDR3 has 14 residues. V was pared by 2 bases and J by 5 bases, with 1 base of the junction left unmatched. Germline CDR1 reads SEHNR; CDR2 reads FQNEAQ (reference sequence). The CDR3 DNA follows: TGTGCCAGCAGCTTAAACAGGGGGACCGGGGAGCTGTTTTTT. Its protein is CASSLNRGTGELFF.

The rearrangement links TRBV6-6 to TRBJ2-7; 7 nucleotides align to TRBD2. Looked up from germline, CDR1 is MNHNY and CDR2 is SVGAGI (reference sequence). The CDR3 has 13 residues. V was clipped by 8 bases and J by 6 bases; unmatched bases: 10. In DNA form, the CDR3 reads TGTGCCAGCGGAGCGGGAAACTGGGCCGAGCAGTACTTC. Encoded protein: CASGAGNWAEQYF.

The gene calls are TRBV7-2 and TRBJ1-5; TRBD1 matches at 7 bases. The V segment lost 6 bases and the J segment 0 bases; nucleotides outside the gene matches: 11. CDR1 and CDR2 from the germline V gene are SGHTA and FQGNSA. The CDR3 is made up of 17 amino acids. CDR3 coding DNA: TGTGCCAGCAGTTCCCGATCGGGACAGATTAGCAATCAGCCCCAGCATTTT. Protein product: CASSSRSGQISNQPQHF.

The sample holds a few counts of this clonotype. The chain employs TRBV5-4 and TRBJ1-6; D might be TRBD1 (5 bases). V lost 0 bases and J lost 10, with 17 bases in between. The length of the CDR3 is 16 residues. Germline CDR1 and CDR2: SGHNT and YYREEE (reference sequence). CDR3 coding DNA: TGTGCCAGCAGCTTGGACGGAAAGGGGTACGGGTCACCCCTCCACTTT. Its protein product is CASSLDGKGYGSPLHF.

The table lists this clonotype with many counts. V and J are TRBV15 and TRBJ2-7, with D perhaps TRBD1 or TRBD2 (7 bases each). V shed 4 bases and J shed 2 bases, with 18 bases lying between them. CDR1 and CDR2 (germline): LNHNV, YYDKDF (reference sequence). The length of the CDR3 is 16 residues. The CDR3 DNA follows: TGTGCCACCAGCACCACATCGACAGGGAGGGCCTACGAGCAGTACTTC. Encoded protein: CATSTTSTGRAYEQYF.

This clonotype was picked up a small number of times. The chain is built from TRBV7-8 and TRBJ2-1; 12 positions match TRBD2. The CDR3 totals 16 residues. Trimming at V came to 0 bases and at J to 9 bases, leaving 6 bases not matched to a gene. Per germline, CDR1 SGHVS and CDR2 FQNEAQ. The CDR3 sequence is CASSLALAGGSGEQFF. The CDR3 nucleotides are TGTGCCAGCAGCTTAGCTCTAGCGGGAGGGTCGGGTGAGCAGTTCTTC.

This clonotype was seen only a few times. This sequence joins TRBV7-9 and TRBJ2-1; 9 bases line up with TRBD1. The V gene's germline CDR1 is SEHNR and CDR2 FQNEAQ (reference sequence). CDR3 size: 15 residues. The J segment lost 0 bases and the V segment lost 5 bases, leaving 2 bases of the junction unmatched. CDR3 region: CASSDRGSSYNEQFF. CDR3 in DNA: TGTGCCAGCAGCGACAGGGGGAGCTCCTACAATGAGCAGTTCTTC.

Only a few counts were recorded for this clonotype. The chain has TRBV20-1 and TRBJ2-2; TRBD2 aligns across 7 bases. The CDR3 contains 15 residues. The V gene's germline CDR1 is DFQATT and CDR2 SNEGSKA (reference sequence). Trimming at V came to 6 bases and at J to 4 bases, leaving 11 bases not matched to a gene. Here the CDR3 DNA reads TGCAGTGCACCGACGGGAGGCGGGAGCACCGGGGAGCTGTTTTTT. It yields the protein CSAPTGGGSTGELFF.

The chain combines TRBV20-1 with TRBJ2-7, with no clear D. The V gene lost 2 bases and the J gene lost 11 bases, with 19 bases spanning the gap. Looked up from germline, CDR1 is DFQATT and CDR2 is SNEGSKA (reference sequence). There are 13 residues in the CDR3. In DNA form, the CDR3 reads TGCAGTGCTAGAAGAGAGCGAAGGTCCGGAGAGTACTTC. It specifies CSARRERRSGEYF.

This clonotype was seen repeatedly, ten times or more. The V and J genes are TRBV20-1 and TRBJ2-7; D not certain. The CDR3 totals 11 residues. CDR1 is DFQATT and CDR2 is SNEGSKA in the germline V gene (reference sequence). V was cut by 6 bases and J by 0 bases, with 6 bases left in between. The CDR3 here is CSALDSYEQYF. DNA of the CDR3: TGCAGTGCCCTCGACTCCTACGAGCAGTACTTC.